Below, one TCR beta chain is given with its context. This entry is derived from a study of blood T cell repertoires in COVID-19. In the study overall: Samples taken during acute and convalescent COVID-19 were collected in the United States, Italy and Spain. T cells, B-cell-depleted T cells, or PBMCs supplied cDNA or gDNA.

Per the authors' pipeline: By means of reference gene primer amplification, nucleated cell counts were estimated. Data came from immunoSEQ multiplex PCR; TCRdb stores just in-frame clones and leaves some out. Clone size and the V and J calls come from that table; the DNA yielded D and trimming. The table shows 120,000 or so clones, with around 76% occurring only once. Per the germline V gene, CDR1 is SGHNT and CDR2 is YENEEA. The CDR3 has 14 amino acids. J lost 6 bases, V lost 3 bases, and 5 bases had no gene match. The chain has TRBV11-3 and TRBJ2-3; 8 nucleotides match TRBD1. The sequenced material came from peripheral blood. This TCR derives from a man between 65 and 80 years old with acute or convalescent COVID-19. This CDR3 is CASSFQGAQDTQYF. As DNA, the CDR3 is TGTGCCAGCAGCTTCCAGGGGGCGCAGGATACGCAGTATTTT.